Shown below are 27 T cell receptor beta chains from a single sample sequenced in a study of vaccination and CD4 T cells after COVID-19. Cultured CD4+ T-cell DNA underwent Oncomine TCR Beta short-read sequencing. From the PCR reads, TCRdb called clonotypes with MiXCR, one entry per CDR3 protein. Of about 12,000 distinct CDR3 sequences listed, approximately 55% are singletons. The antigens these receptors bind are not known. Treatment noted: approximately nine-day PBMC culture with coronavirus spike peptide pools or control peptides (ViraFEST assay). Material: CD4+ T cells from blood, cultured in vitro. These receptors all stem from a human donor who had recovered from COVID-19.

The chain is built from TRBV30 and TRBJ2-7, with D maybe TRBD1 (5 bases). The CDR3 runs to 15 residues. Per germline, CDR1 GTSNPN and CDR2 SVGIG (reference sequence). Trimming took off 1 base at V and 7 bases at J, with 20 bases between the two ends. CDR3 DNA: TGTGCCTGGAGTGGCCTAAGTGTGGGGCTGAGTGAGCAGTACTTC. Translated, it gives CAWSGLSVGLSEQYF. Variable domain in full (rest from reference TRBV30 and TRBJ2-7): SQTIHQWPATLVQPVGSPLSLECTVEGTSNPNLYWYRQAAGRGLQLLFYSVGIGQISSEVPQNLSASRPQDRQFILSSKKLLLSDSGFYLCAWSGLSVGLSEQYFGPGTRLTVT.

The V call is TRBV5-1, the J call TRBJ2-1, with 7 bases aligning to TRBD1. The CDR3 covers 15 residues. V was clipped by 4 bases and J by 3 bases; unmatched bases: 7. Germline-derived CDR1 and CDR2 are SGHRS and YFSETQ. Here the CDR3 reads CASSLGQDHYNEQFF. CDR3 nucleotides: TGCGCCAGCAGCCTTGGACAGGACCACTACAATGAGCAGTTCTTC. Looking up the rest from reference TRBV5-1 and TRBJ2-1 gives the full variable domain: KAGVTQTPRYLIKTRGQQVTLSCSPISGHRSVSWYQQTPGQGLQFLFEYFSETQRNKGNFPGRFSGRQFSNSRSEMNVSTLELGDSALYLCASSLGQDHYNEQFFGPGTRLTVL.

V usage is TRBV6-1 and J usage is TRBJ2-3; D might be TRBD1 or TRBD2, each matching 5 bases. Trimming stripped 10 bases from V and 2 bases from J, with 13 bases between. Germline-derived CDR1 and CDR2 are MNHNS and SASEGT. There are 13 residues in the CDR3. This CDR3 is CATRGDHTDTQYF. The CDR3 DNA follows: TGTGCCACCCGAGGGGATCACACAGATACGCAGTATTTT.

The rearrangement uses TRBV11-2 and TRBJ1-5; unclear D gene. V was shortened by 5 bases and J by 0 bases, with 8 bases between the two germline ends. CDR1 and CDR2 from the germline V gene are SGHAT and FQNNGV. The length of the CDR3 is 14 residues. CDR3 amino acids: CASSPASSNQPQHF. In DNA form, the CDR3 reads TGTGCCAGCAGCCCCGCCTCTAGCAATCAGCCCCAGCATTTT.

This chain joins TRBV7-8 and TRBJ1-3; TRBD1 agrees at 7 bases. Germline CDR1 SGHVS, CDR2 FQNEAQ. The CDR3 length is 15 residues. V lost 5 bases to trimming and J lost 2 bases; unmatched junction nucleotides: 6. The CDR3 coding sequence is TGTGCCAGCAGCCCCAAAGGACAGGCTGGAAACACCATATATTTT. It encodes CASSPKGQAGNTIYF.

This clonotype was picked up a small number of times. The rearrangement uses TRBV4-1 and TRBJ1-3; tentative D call: TRBD1 (6 bases). The V gene lost 1 base and the J gene lost 0 bases, with 13 bases spanning the gap. This CDR3 comprises 17 residues. The germline CDR1 and CDR2 sequences are MGHRA and YSYEKL. CDR3: CASSQGVTGSSGNTIYF. The CDR3 coding sequence is TGCGCCAGCAGCCAAGGGGTGACAGGAAGCTCTGGAAACACCATATATTTT.

The chain couples TRBV15 to TRBJ1-6; the D is unclear. The V gene's germline CDR1 is LNHNV and CDR2 YYDKDF (reference sequence). The CDR3 is 13 residues long. Trimming took off 5 bases at V and 7 bases at J, with 9 bases between the two ends. CDR3 sequence reads: CATSAGRNSPLHF. Here the CDR3 DNA reads TGTGCCACCAGCGCGGGTAGAAATTCACCCCTCCACTTT.

This clonotype has more than one count but fewer than ten. The chain links TRBV6-1 to TRBJ2-7; 8 bases match TRBD1. Germline V gene sequence: CDR1 MNHNS, CDR2 SASEGT. Trimming cost V 4 bases and J 4 bases; bases outside gene matches: 6. This CDR3 contains 14 residues. The CDR3 DNA reads as TGTGCCAGCAGTGTTACAGGGGGTACTTACGAGCAGTACTTC. Protein product: CASSVTGGTYEQYF.

This chain connects TRBV12-3 or TRBV12-4 to TRBJ2-3; the D is unclear. This CDR3 comprises 12 residues. The germline V and J ends were trimmed by 3 bases and 12 bases, with 13 bases remaining between them. CDR3: CASSFGGFTQYF. The CDR3 DNA reads as TGTGCCAGCAGTTTTGGTGGGTTTACTCAGTATTTT.

This clonotype has only a few counts. This chain links TRBV18 with TRBJ1-2, with D unclear. There are 14 residues in the CDR3. Germline V lookup: CDR1 KGHSH, CDR2 LQKENI. With 3 bases removed from V and 3 bases from J, the gap between germline ends came to 11 bases. DNA of the CDR3: TGTGCCAGCTCACCTAGGGCCCGATACTATGGCTACACCTTC. Protein sequence: CASSPRARYYGYTF.

The V and J genes are TRBV10-2 and TRBJ1-1; D ambiguous. With 1 base removed from V and 1 base from J, the gap between germline ends came to 10 bases. This CDR3 region has 15 residues. Germline assignment: CDR1 WSHSY and CDR2 SAAADI. The CDR3 DNA follows: TGCGCCAGCAGTGAGTTTCAGGCTGCGAACACTGAAGCTTTCTTT. Its protein product is CASSEFQAANTEAFF.

This clonotype was found a few times. The V and J genes are TRBV11-3 and TRBJ1-1; TRBD1 might be the D (5 bases). V shed 3 bases and J shed 1 base, with 9 bases lying between them. The CDR3 covers 14 residues. CDR1 and CDR2 from the germline V gene are SGHNT and YENEEA. The CDR3 nucleotides read TGTGCCAGCAGCTTCTTTGGACAGAACACTGAAGCTTTCTTT. Translated: CASSFFGQNTEAFF.

The CDR3 reads CASSLDGTGGEKLFF. Written as DNA, the CDR3 is TGCGCCAGCAGCTTGGACGGGACAGGGGGTGAAAAACTGTTTTTT. The V call is TRBV5-1, the J call TRBJ1-4; 11 nucleotides align to TRBD1. V lost 0 bases, J lost 7 bases, and 2 bases stayed unmatched. The length of the CDR3 is 15 residues. CDR1 and CDR2 from the germline V gene are SGHRS and YFSETQ.

The chain recombines TRBV7-8 with TRBJ2-3; TRBD1 is a possible D gene (5 bases). The CDR3 sequence is 14 residues long. CDR1 SGHVS and CDR2 FQNEAQ come from the germline V gene. The V gene lost 0 bases and the J gene lost 6 bases, with 10 bases spanning the gap. The CDR3 DNA sequence: TGTGCCAGCAGCTTAGCAGGGGCGGAGGATACGCAGTATTTT. This codes for CASSLAGAEDTQYF.

The chain couples TRBV20-1 to TRBJ2-5, with D perhaps given as TRBD1 or TRBD2 (5 bases each). Trimming left V 1 base short and J 0 bases short, with 9 bases between. Germline-derived CDR1 and CDR2 are DFQATT and SNEGSKA (reference sequence). The CDR3 has 14 residues. CDR3 loop: CSARGDGYQETQYF. In DNA form, the CDR3 reads TGCAGTGCTAGAGGGGACGGATACCAAGAGACCCAGTACTTC.

This clonotype has a handful of counts. This chain connects TRBV19 to TRBJ1-1, with D uncertain. From germline, CDR1 is LNHDA and CDR2 SQIVND (reference sequence). The CDR3 runs 14 residues. Trimming removed 10 bases from V and 0 bases from J, with 15 bases in between. The CDR3 loop is CATSGYPLNTEAFF. CDR3 in DNA: TGTGCCACCTCCGGGTACCCTTTGAACACTGAAGCTTTCTTT. Using reference TRBV19 and TRBJ1-1 for the parts outside the CDR3, the full variable domain is DGGITQSPKYLFRKEGQNVTLSCEQNLNHDAMYWYRQDPGQGLRLIYYSQIVNDFQKGDIAEGYSVSREKKESFPLTVTSAQKNPTAFYLCATSGYPLNTEAFFGQGTRLTVV.

The chain couples TRBV20-1 to TRBJ2-3; 11 bases fit TRBD2. The J segment lost 5 bases and the V segment lost 5 bases, leaving 3 bases of the junction unmatched. The CDR3 covers 13 residues. Germline V gene lookup returns CDR1 DFQATT and CDR2 SNEGSKA (reference sequence). CDR3 region: CSALAGGRDTQYF. CDR3 DNA: TGCAGTGCTTTAGCGGGGGGGCGAGATACGCAGTATTTT.

The CDR3 DNA is TGTGCCAGCAGCCATTTAGGATGGTACGAGCAGTACTTC. Protein: CASSHLGWYEQYF. The rearrangement links TRBV14 to TRBJ2-7; D is unresolved. The V gene lost 3 bases and the J gene lost 4 bases, with 10 bases spanning the gap. The length of the CDR3 is 13 residues. CDR1 is SGHDN, CDR2 FVKESK, per germline.

This clonotype showed up just once. The V and J genes are TRBV19 and TRBJ2-3; 8 nucleotides align to TRBD2. Germline CDR1 and CDR2: LNHDA and SQIVND (reference sequence). V shed 6 bases and J 0 bases; nucleotides not matched to a gene: 5. CDR3 size: 15 residues. The CDR3 sequence is CASSSGGASTDTQYF. CDR3 DNA sequence: TGTGCCAGTAGCTCCGGGGGGGCGAGCACAGATACGCAGTATTTT.

The CDR3 nucleotides read TGTGCCAGCAGCTCGGGGGGACAGGGGATAACGAGCACCGGGGAGCTGTTTTTT. Its translation: CASSSGGQGITSTGELFF. The chain links TRBV6-1 to TRBJ2-2, with 10 bases identical to TRBD1. J lost 4 bases, V lost 6 bases, and 14 bases had no gene match. The CDR3 extends over 18 amino acids. CDR1 MNHNS and CDR2 SASEGT come from the germline V gene.

The V gene is TRBV11-2, the J gene TRBJ1-5; 7 bases fit TRBD1. Germline V gives CDR1 SGHAT, CDR2 FQNNGV. The CDR3 has 16 amino acids. V was clipped by 5 bases and J by 2 bases; unmatched bases: 9. The CDR3 coding sequence is TGTGCCAGCAGCCCAGGGGGGGGGAGAGGCAATCAGCCCCAGCATTTT. Translated, it gives CASSPGGGRGNQPQHF.

This chain links TRBV18 with TRBJ2-7, with 10 bases lining up with TRBD1. The CDR3 extends over 15 amino acids. Trimming cost V 2 bases and J 0 bases; bases outside gene matches: 1. Germline V gene data show CDR1 as KGHSH and CDR2 as LQKENI. The CDR3 loop reads CASSPGTGASYEQYF. The DNA for the CDR3 is TGTGCCAGCTCACCAGGGACAGGGGCCTCCTACGAGCAGTACTTC.

V gene TRBV6-5 combines with J gene TRBJ2-2; D is perhaps TRBD1 or TRBD2 (5 bases each). Trimming shortened V by 2 bases and J by 0 bases, and 7 bases separated the two germline ends. CDR1 is MNHEY and CDR2 is SVGAGI in the germline V gene. There are 15 residues in the CDR3. The CDR3 is CASSYRGANTGELFF. In DNA, the CDR3 is TGTGCCAGCAGTTACAGGGGAGCGAACACCGGGGAGCTGTTTTTT.

The chain couples TRBV12-3 or TRBV12-4 to TRBJ2-7; 9 bases fit TRBD1. The CDR3 is made up of 12 amino acids. Losses at the gene ends were 6 bases for V and 10 bases for J; bases not matched to a gene: 7. The CDR3: CASSSTTGGQYF. The DNA for the CDR3 is TGTGCCAGCAGCTCCACCACAGGGGGCCAGTACTTC.

This chain joins TRBV23-1 and TRBJ2-5; D gene ambiguous. TRBV23-1 is treated as an ORF (open reading frame) with a function not yet certain. This CDR3 has 15 residues. Trimming took off 2 bases at V and 3 bases at J, with 13 bases between the two ends. The CDR3: CASSQVGLGKETQYF. The DNA for the CDR3 is TGCGCCAGCAGTCAAGTGGGCCTAGGGAAAGAGACCCAGTACTTC.

This rearrangement joins TRBV7-2 to TRBJ2-1; D not resolved. Per germline, CDR1 SGHTA and CDR2 FQGNSA. With 5 bases removed from V and 5 bases from J, the gap between germline ends came to 10 bases. The length of the CDR3 is 13 residues. CDR3 amino acids: CASSPRANNEQFF. Here the CDR3 DNA reads TGTGCCAGCAGCCCAAGGGCGAACAATGAGCAGTTCTTC. Looking up the rest from reference TRBV7-2 and TRBJ2-1 gives the full variable domain: GAGVSQSPSNKVTEKGKDVELRCDPISGHTALYWYRQSLGQGLEFLIYFQGNSAPDKSGLPSDRFSAERTGGSVSTLTIQRTQQEDSAVYLCASSPRANNEQFFGPGTRLTVL.

The CDR3 loop is CSAMGAGNSPLHF. The CDR3 region has the DNA TGCAGTGCTATGGGGGCAGGGAATTCACCCCTCCACTTT. The rearrangement joins TRBV20-1 to TRBJ1-6; D perhaps matches TRBD1 (6 bases). The CDR3 is made up of 13 amino acids. With 4 bases removed from V and 7 bases from J, the gap between germline ends came to 11 bases. Germline V gene lookup returns CDR1 DFQATT and CDR2 SNEGSKA (reference sequence).